Listed below are T cell receptor beta chains from one sample, sequenced in a study of cytomegalovirus exposure and HLA in healthy donors. Sequencing was performed with immunoSEQ multiplex PCR; in TCRdb, only in-frame clones are kept and a portion is missing. Found here are roughly 130,000 clones, roughly 80% of them singletons; the top ten hold roughly 1.2%. The sample comprised PBMCs. All receptors derive from a girl aged 2-10 years in good health and CMV-seronegative. Each CDR3 is given with its conserved first and last residue. D genes are given only for firm matches. Expanded clones are given a class, and other clones once, few, many or no size at all.

CDR3: CASSAGGNPNNEQFF; DNA: TGTGCCAGCAGTGCAGGGGGCAACCCTAACAATGAGCAGTTCTTC; length: 15; V: TRBV2; J: TRBJ2-1; D: TRBD1; size: NA
CDR3: CASREGTYNSPLHF; DNA: TGTGCCAGCAGGGAGGGGACTTATAATTCACCCCTCCACTTT; length: 14; V: TRBV2; J: TRBJ1-6; D: NA; size: NA
CDR3: CAISESRRRRNTGELFF; DNA: TGTGCCATCAGTGAGTCGAGGAGGAGACGGAACACCGGGGAGCTGTTTTTT; length: 17; V: TRBV10-3; J: TRBJ2-2; D: NA; size: NA
CDR3: CSASDLEQYF; DNA: TGCAGTGCGAGCGATCTCGAGCAGTACTTC; length: 10; V: TRBV20-1; J: TRBJ2-7; D: NA; size: NA
CDR3: CAWREQGRGYEQYF; DNA: TGTGCCTGGAGGGAACAGGGCCGTGGCTACGAGCAGTACTTC; length: 14; V: TRBV30; J: TRBJ2-7; D: NA; size: NA
CDR3: CASSLEPAGEVSVYEQYF; DNA: TGCGCCAGCAGCTTAGAGCCAGCAGGTGAAGTTTCAGTATACGAGCAGTACTTC; length: 18; V: TRBV5-1; J: TRBJ2-7; D: NA; size: NA
CDR3: CSVAHYRTGGFGYTF; DNA: TGCAGCGTAGCCCATTATCGGACAGGGGGCTTTGGCTACACCTTC; length: 15; V: TRBV29-1; J: TRBJ1-2; D: TRBD1; size: NA
CDR3: CASMSSGNNEQFF; DNA: TGTGCCAGCATGTCGAGCGGAAACAATGAGCAGTTCTTC; length: 13; V: TRBV5-4; J: TRBJ2-1; D: NA; size: NA
CDR3: CSASYEQYF; DNA: TGCAGTGCCTCATACGAGCAGTACTTC; length: 9; V: TRBV20-1; J: TRBJ2-7; D: NA; size: once
CDR3: CASSVAPSRGGGETQYF; DNA: TGTGCCAGCAGCGTAGCTCCCTCCCGGGGGGGTGGGGAGACCCAGTACTTC; length: 17; V: TRBV9; J: TRBJ2-5; D: TRBD2; size: once
CDR3: CASGLTGTGVPDLNGYTF; DNA: TGTGCCAGCGGTCTAACCGGGACAGGAGTGCCTGATTTGAATGGCTACACCTTC; length: 18; V: TRBV2; J: TRBJ1-2; D: TRBD1; size: NA
CDR3: CASSEPGVGQETQYF; DNA: TGCGCCAGCAGCGAACCCGGGGTCGGTCAAGAGACCCAGTACTTC; length: 15; V: TRBV4-1; J: TRBJ2-5; D: NA; size: NA
CDR3: CAWSVAGFNEQYF; DNA: TGTGCCTGGAGTGTAGCGGGGTTCAACGAGCAGTACTTC; length: 13; V: TRBV30; J: TRBJ2-7; D: TRBD2; size: NA
CDR3: CASSEAPSGRNEQFF; DNA: TGTGCCAGCAGTGAGGCCCCTAGCGGGAGGAATGAGCAGTTCTTC; length: 15; V: TRBV6-4; J: TRBJ2-1; D: TRBD2; size: once
CDR3: CASSHTGTGGLLAKNIQYF; DNA: TGTGCCAGCAGCCATACCGGGACAGGGGGCCTTCTAGCCAAAAACATTCAGTACTTC; length: 19; V: TRBV14; J: TRBJ2-4; D: TRBD1; size: NA
CDR3: CSAIRGYEQYF; DNA: TGCAGTGCTATCAGGGGATACGAGCAGTACTTC; length: 11; V: TRBV20-1; J: TRBJ2-7; D: NA; size: once
CDR3: CASSSGQGRASYEQYF; DNA: TGTGCCAGCAGCTCCGGACAGGGTAGGGCTTCCTACGAGCAGTACTTC; length: 16; V: TRBV5-4; J: TRBJ2-7; D: TRBD1; size: NA
CDR3: CASSEAGTSGTQYF; DNA: TGTGCCAGCAGTGAAGCGGGGACAAGTGGGACCCAGTACTTC; length: 14; V: TRBV6-1; J: TRBJ2-5; D: NA; size: NA
CDR3: CASSPTLAASTDTQYF; DNA: TGTGCCAGCTCACCAACTCTAGCGGCGAGCACAGATACGCAGTATTTT; length: 16; V: TRBV18; J: TRBJ2-3; D: TRBD2; size: NA
CDR3: CACSSSGYEQYF; DNA: TGTGCCTGCTCATCTTCGGGTTACGAGCAGTACTTC; length: 12; V: TRBV30; J: TRBJ2-7; D: NA; size: NA
CDR3: CASSGGTSLLSYNEQFF; DNA: TGTGCCAGCAGCGGGGGGACTAGCCTACTATCCTACAATGAGCAGTTCTTC; length: 17; V: TRBV7-2; J: TRBJ2-1; D: TRBD2; size: NA
CDR3: CASSKGTAEAFF; DNA: TGTGCCAGTAGTAAAGGGACAGCTGAAGCTTTCTTT; length: 12; V: TRBV19; J: TRBJ1-1; D: TRBD1; size: once
CDR3: CASSYPLGQLTTGANVLTF; DNA: TGTGCCAGCAGCTACCCCCTGGGACAGTTAACTACTGGGGCCAACGTCCTGACTTTC; length: 19; V: TRBV7-9; J: TRBJ2-6; D: TRBD1; size: NA
CDR3: CASSWDRGAEAFF; DNA: TGTGCCAGCAGCTGGGACAGGGGGGCTGAAGCTTTCTTT; length: 13; V: TRBV7-3; J: TRBJ1-1; D: TRBD1; size: NA
CDR3: CASSDTYEQYF; DNA: TGCGCCAGCTCAGATACCTACGAGCAGTACTTC; length: 11; V: TRBV10-2; J: TRBJ2-7; D: NA; size: NA
CDR3: CASSPELAGKDEQFF; DNA: TGTGCCAGCTCACCAGAGCTAGCGGGAAAAGATGAGCAGTTCTTC; length: 15; V: TRBV18; J: TRBJ2-1; D: TRBD2; size: NA
CDR3: CASSRTSGSLNEQFF; DNA: TGTGCCAGCAGCCGGACTAGCGGGAGTTTAAATGAGCAGTTCTTC; length: 15; V: TRBV2; J: TRBJ2-1; D: TRBD2; size: NA
CDR3: CASSPVAGVGSGEQYF; DNA: TGTGCCAGCTCACCGGTAGCGGGAGTCGGATCCGGCGAGCAGTACTTC; length: 16; V: TRBV18; J: TRBJ2-7; D: TRBD2; size: NA
CDR3: CASSLASSGYTF; DNA: TGTGCCAGCAGCTTAGCGTCTTCTGGCTACACCTTC; length: 12; V: TRBV7-8; J: TRBJ1-2; D: NA; size: NA
CDR3: CASSLRPGGSYNEQFF; DNA: TGTGCCAGCAGTTTACGCCCGGGGGGCTCCTACAATGAGCAGTTCTTC; length: 16; V: TRBV28; J: TRBJ2-1; D: TRBD2; size: NA